The count of the clone carrying this TCR beta chain is one. The target antigen is unknown. The record originates from a study of cytomegalovirus exposure and HLA in healthy donors. Study observations and caveats: Excluded: some indistinguishable V segments such as TRBV6-2 and TRBV6-3.

The PCR was carried out with 60 Vbeta primers and 13 Jbeta primers. The data were produced by immunoSEQ multiplex PCR, yet TCRdb's version contains in-frame clones alone and is incomplete. The sample carries about 160,000 clones, roughly 79% recorded once. V shed 10 bases, J shed 4 bases, and the junction held 8 bases outside the gene matches. This CDR3 has 13 residues. From germline, CDR1 is ENHRY and CDR2 SYGVKD. V usage is TRBV10-3 and J usage is TRBJ2-5; the match to TRBD1 covers 8 bases. The receptor was isolated from a woman aged 45-59 years in good health and CMV-seronegative. The sequenced sample was PBMCs. The CDR3: CATATGEAETQYF. CDR3 nucleotide sequence: TGTGCCACCGCGACAGGGGAGGCAGAGACCCAGTACTTC.